A selection of T cell receptor beta chains follows, all from one sample in a study of spatial heterogeneity in lung cancer. MiXCR, run by TCRdb on the 5' RACE reads, gives a single entry per CDR3 protein. The top ten clones hold almost 7% of a sample with about 80,000 distinct CDR3 sequences, roughly 8% of them seen once. Sequenced material: PBMCs, taken at surgery. Receptors originate from a male donor with early-stage non-small cell lung cancer. Both conserved end residues are part of each CDR3. Fields, in order: V gene, clone size, D gene, J gene, CDR3 protein, CDR3 DNA. D genes are given only for firm matches. Clone sizes are given selectively: once, few, many, or a class where the clone is expanded.

TRBV20-1	many	NA	TRBJ2-5	CSASPIWLGRVQETQYF	TGCAGTGCTAGTCCTATTTGGCTGGGAAGGGTCCAAGAGACCCAGTACTTC
TRBV9	few	TRBD1	TRBJ2-7	CASSRLRTGGLYEQYF	TGTGCCAGCAGCCGACTGAGGACAGGGGGGCTCTACGAGCAGTACTTC
TRBV2	many	NA	TRBJ1-2	CASSVGRRSVNYGYTF	TGTGCCAGCAGTGTGGGTAGGAGGAGCGTTAACTATGGCTACACCTTC
TRBV12-3/TRBV12-4	many	NA	TRBJ2-2	CASSFLWLGTGELFF	TGTGCCAGCAGTTTTTTGTGGTTGGGAACCGGGGAGCTGTTTTTT
TRBV4-1	many	NA	TRBJ2-7	CASSFTGQGYEQYF	TGCGCCAGCAGCTTTACGGGACAAGGTTACGAGCAGTACTTC
TRBV24-1	many	NA	TRBJ2-7	CATSEGTFYEQYF	TGTGCCACCAGTGAGGGGACCTTTTACGAGCAGTACTTC
TRBV7-9	many	NA	TRBJ2-1	CASSLEYEQFF	TGTGCCAGCAGCTTGGAGTATGAGCAGTTCTTC
TRBV6-2/TRBV6-3	many	TRBD1	TRBJ1-5	CASSRGEGAYEPQHF	TGTGCCAGTTCCCGGGGCGAGGGGGCTTATGAGCCCCAGCATTTT
TRBV24-1	many	TRBD2	TRBJ2-1	CATSDATSGRAGYNEQFF	TGTGCCACCAGTGATGCGACTAGCGGGAGGGCCGGTTACAATGAGCAGTTCTTC
TRBV3-1	many	NA	TRBJ1-2	CASSQETYGYTF	TGTGCCAGCAGCCAAGAAACCTATGGCTACACCTTC
TRBV10-3	many	NA	TRBJ1-2	CAIATGLMDGYTF	TGTGCCATCGCGACAGGACTAATGGATGGCTACACCTTC
TRBV7-9	many	NA	TRBJ2-1	CASSPPWNEQFF	TGTGCCAGCAGCCCCCCTTGGAATGAGCAGTTCTTC
TRBV29-1	many	NA	TRBJ2-7	CSVTTTPYEQYF	TGCAGCGTTACAACCACTCCCTACGAGCAGTACTTC
TRBV6-5	many	NA	TRBJ1-1	CASSRLNTEAFF	TGTGCCAGCAGTAGACTCAACACTGAAGCTTTCTTT
TRBV29-1	many	NA	TRBJ2-7	CSVAGTMTAYEQYF	TGCAGCGTTGCGGGGACAATGACCGCCTACGAGCAGTACTTC
TRBV2	few	NA	TRBJ1-2	CASSVSYGYTF	TGTGCCAGCAGTGTATCATATGGCTACACCTTC
TRBV5-1	many	NA	TRBJ1-2	CASSLVAGGNYGYTF	TGCGCCAGCAGCTTGGTTGCAGGAGGGAACTATGGCTACACCTTC
TRBV6-2/TRBV6-3	many	TRBD2	TRBJ2-5	CASNVAGVVETQYF	TGTGCCAGCAATGTAGCGGGAGTGGTAGAGACCCAGTACTTC
TRBV27	many	NA	TRBJ2-2	CASSLSAWLSGELFF	TGTGCCAGCAGTTTAAGTGCCTGGCTTAGCGGGGAGCTGTTTTTT
TRBV27	many	NA	TRBJ2-7	CASRASTYEQYF	TGTGCCAGCAGGGCTAGTACCTACGAGCAGTACTTC
TRBV9	many	NA	TRBJ2-1	CASSSHPSQLNEQFF	TGTGCCAGCAGCTCTCACCCGAGTCAGCTTAATGAGCAGTTCTTC
TRBV5-5	NA	NA	TRBJ1-1	CASSLIVNTEAFF	TGTGCCAGCAGCTTAATAGTGAACACTGAAGCTTTCTTT
TRBV18	few	NA	TRBJ2-7	CASSPRGNYEQYF	TGTGCCAGCTCGCCTCGGGGAAACTACGAGCAGTACTTC
TRBV24-1	NA	TRBD1	TRBJ1-4	CATSDFPDRSNEKLFF	TGTGCCACCAGTGATTTTCCGGACAGGAGCAATGAAAAACTGTTTTTT
TRBV5-4	many	NA	TRBJ2-4	CASSWTRWDIQYF	TGTGCCAGCAGCTGGACCAGATGGGACATTCAGTACTTC
TRBV5-1	few	TRBD2	TRBJ2-7	CASSLSSGSSYEQYF	TGCGCCAGCAGCTTATCTAGCGGGAGTTCCTACGAGCAGTACTTC
TRBV6-5	NA	NA	TRBJ2-7	CASTERGRPYEQYF	TGTGCCAGCACCGAGAGGGGGAGGCCCTACGAGCAGTACTTC
TRBV11-2	NA	TRBD2	TRBJ2-1	CANSPVSGRAGEQFF	TGTGCCAACAGCCCCGTTAGCGGGAGGGCCGGTGAGCAGTTCTTC
TRBV5-1	many	NA	TRBJ2-1	CASSLDRWDEQFF	TGCGCCAGCAGCTTGGACAGGTGGGATGAGCAGTTCTTC
TRBV6-2/TRBV6-3	few	TRBD1	TRBJ1-1	CASSRQGEAEAFF	TGTGCCAGCAGTCGACAGGGGGAGGCTGAAGCTTTCTTT
TRBV12-3/TRBV12-4	many	NA	TRBJ1-3	CASSPIRRSSGNTIYF	TGTGCCAGCAGTCCTATTAGACGCTCCTCTGGAAACACCATATATTTT
TRBV7-9	NA	TRBD2	TRBJ2-7	CASSSGLAGCEQYF	TGTGCCAGCAGCTCAGGACTAGCGGGTTGCGAGCAGTACTTC
TRBV6-2/TRBV6-3	few	NA	TRBJ2-1	CASSSAPISEQFF	TGTGCCAGCAGTTCAGCTCCGATCAGTGAGCAGTTCTTC
TRBV28	few	NA	TRBJ1-3	CASSEGHSGNTIYF	TGTGCCAGCAGCGAGGGGCACTCTGGAAACACCATATATTTT
TRBV5-1	NA	NA	TRBJ1-5	CASSLRAGGIQPQHF	TGCGCCAGCAGCTTGAGAGCGGGGGGAATTCAGCCCCAGCATTTT
TRBV12-3/TRBV12-4	NA	NA	TRBJ2-7	CASSLRGASYYEQYF	TGTGCCAGCAGTTTACGAGGAGCTAGTTACTACGAGCAGTACTTC
TRBV7-9	many	TRBD1	TRBJ2-1	CASSPGQPTLWNEQFF	TGTGCCAGCAGCCCGGGACAGCCGACTTTATGGAATGAGCAGTTCTTC
TRBV30	NA	NA	TRBJ1-2	CAWSVRNSGEGYTF	TGTGCCTGGAGTGTACGGAACAGTGGGGAAGGCTACACCTTC
TRBV5-1	many	NA	TRBJ1-6	CASSGTDNNSPLHF	TGCGCCAGCAGCGGGACTGATAATAATTCACCCCTCCACTTT
TRBV2	many	TRBD1	TRBJ1-2	CASSDRDRSNYGYTF	TGTGCCAGCAGTGACCGGGACAGATCTAACTATGGCTACACCTTC